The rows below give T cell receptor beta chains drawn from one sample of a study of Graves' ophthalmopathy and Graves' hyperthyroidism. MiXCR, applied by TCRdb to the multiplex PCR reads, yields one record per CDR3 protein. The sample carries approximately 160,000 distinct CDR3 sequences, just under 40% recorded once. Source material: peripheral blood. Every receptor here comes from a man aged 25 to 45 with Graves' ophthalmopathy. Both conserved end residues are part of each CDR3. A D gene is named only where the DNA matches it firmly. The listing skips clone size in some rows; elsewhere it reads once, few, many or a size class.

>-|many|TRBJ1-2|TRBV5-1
CASRDSLYGYTF
TGCGCCAGCAGAGACAGCCTCTATGGCTACACCTTC
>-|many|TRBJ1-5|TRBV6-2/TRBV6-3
CASSYSKAGLQPQHF
TGTGCCAGCAGTTACTCGAAGGCAGGGTTGCAGCCCCAGCATTTT
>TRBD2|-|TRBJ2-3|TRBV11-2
CASSFLAGTQDTQYF
TGTGCCAGCAGCTTTCTAGCGGGAACGCAAGATACGCAGTATTTT
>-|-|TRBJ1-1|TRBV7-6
CASSSGRTSEAFF
TGTGCCAGCAGCTCCGGGAGGACAAGTGAAGCTTTCTTT
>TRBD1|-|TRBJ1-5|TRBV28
CASSLLDTGQVSNQPQHF
TGTGCCAGCAGTTTATTAGATACGGGACAGGTTAGCAATCAGCCCCAGCATTTT
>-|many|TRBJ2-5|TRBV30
CAWSVSGRGDETQYF
TGTGCCTGGAGTGTATCGGGCAGGGGTGACGAGACCCAGTACTTC
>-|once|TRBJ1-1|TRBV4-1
CASRHTTENTEAFF
TGCGCCAGCAGGCATACGACGGAGAACACTGAAGCTTTCTTT
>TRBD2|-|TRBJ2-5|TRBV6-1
CASSKLAGRTETQYF
TGTGCCAGCAGTAAACTAGCGGGACGTACAGAGACCCAGTACTTC
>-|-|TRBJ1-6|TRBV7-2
CASSFGGRQSSPLHF
TGTGCCAGCAGCTTCGGGGGGAGACAGAGTTCACCCCTCCACTTT
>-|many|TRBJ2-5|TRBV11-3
CASSLGPGQGGETQYF
TGTGCCAGCAGCTTGGGCCCCGGACAGGGAGGGGAGACCCAGTACTTC
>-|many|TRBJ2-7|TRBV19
CASSRTRRDYEQYF
TGTGCCAGTAGTCGGACACGGAGGGATTACGAGCAGTACTTC
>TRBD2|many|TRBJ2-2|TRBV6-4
CASSRVLELAVNTGELFF
TGTGCCAGCAGTCGGGTACTGGAACTAGCGGTGAACACCGGGGAGCTGTTTTTT
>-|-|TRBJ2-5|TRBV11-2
CASSLGVRGPLQETQYF
TGTGCCAGCAGCTTAGGTGTTCGTGGGCCTCTCCAAGAGACCCAGTACTTC
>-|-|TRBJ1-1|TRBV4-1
CASSQVQLNTEAFF
TGCGCCAGCAGCCAAGTTCAATTGAACACTGAAGCTTTCTTT
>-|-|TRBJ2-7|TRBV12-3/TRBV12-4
CASRSRTDSYEQYF
TGTGCCAGCAGGTCGAGGACAGACTCCTACGAGCAGTACTTC
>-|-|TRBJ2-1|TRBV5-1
CASSPMGYNEQFF
TGCGCCAGCAGTCCCATGGGCTACAATGAGCAGTTCTTC
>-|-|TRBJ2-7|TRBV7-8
CASSLSGSRGHEQYF
TGTGCCAGCAGCTTAAGCGGCAGCAGGGGCCACGAGCAGTACTTC
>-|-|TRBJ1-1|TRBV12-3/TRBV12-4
CATRRGEGTEAFF
TGTGCCACTAGGAGGGGGGAGGGCACTGAAGCTTTCTTT
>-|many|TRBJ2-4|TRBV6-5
CASSYRQTDGNIQYF
TGTGCCAGCAGTTACCGACAGACAGACGGGAACATTCAGTACTTC
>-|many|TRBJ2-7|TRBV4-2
CASSQTGDTTYEQYF
TGTGCCAGCAGCCAAACGGGGGACACCACCTACGAGCAGTACTTC
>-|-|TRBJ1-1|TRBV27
CASSLMGSDTEAFF
TGTGCCAGCAGTTTAATGGGGTCGGACACTGAAGCTTTCTTT
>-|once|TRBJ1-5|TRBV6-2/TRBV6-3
CASSYLNAQPQHF
TGTGCCAGCAGTTACCTAAACGCGCAGCCCCAGCATTTT
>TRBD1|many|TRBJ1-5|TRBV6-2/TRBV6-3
CASSTTGVDQPQHF
TGTGCCAGCAGTACTACAGGGGTGGATCAGCCCCAGCATTTT
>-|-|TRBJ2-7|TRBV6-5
CASSYARASISLEQYF
TGTGCCAGCAGTTACGCCCGAGCCTCGATAAGTCTCGAGCAGTACTTC
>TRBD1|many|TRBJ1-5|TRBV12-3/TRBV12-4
CASSLGSGGNQPQHF
TGTGCCAGCAGTTTAGGGTCAGGGGGAAATCAGCCCCAGCATTTT
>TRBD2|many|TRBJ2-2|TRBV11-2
CASSLVDVIAGVGELFF
TGTGCCAGCAGCTTAGTGGACGTAATAGCGGGAGTCGGGGAGCTGTTTTTT
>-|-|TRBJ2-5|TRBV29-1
CSVGQLSRETQYF
TGCAGCGTTGGGCAGCTCTCGAGGGAGACCCAGTACTTC
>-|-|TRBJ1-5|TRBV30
CAWGGHYSNQPQHF
TGTGCCTGGGGGGGACACTATAGCAATCAGCCCCAGCATTTT
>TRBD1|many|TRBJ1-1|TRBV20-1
CSARQPGQQSNTEAFF
TGCAGTGCTAGACAACCGGGACAGCAATCGAACACTGAAGCTTTCTTT
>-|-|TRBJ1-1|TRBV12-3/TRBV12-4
CASLSVAPNTEAFF
TGTGCCAGTCTGTCGGTCGCTCCGAACACTGAAGCTTTCTTT
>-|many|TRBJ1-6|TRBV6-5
CASRMGGGVTPLHF
TGTGCCAGCAGGATGGGTGGGGGGGTGACACCCCTCCACTTT
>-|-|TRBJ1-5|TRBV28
CASSLGSASRNQPQHF
TGTGCCAGCAGTTTGGGTTCGGCCTCTCGCAATCAGCCCCAGCATTTT
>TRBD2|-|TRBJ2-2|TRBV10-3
CAISDPTSGRAYGTGELFF
TGTGCCATCAGTGATCCGACTAGCGGGAGGGCCTATGGCACCGGGGAGCTGTTTTTT
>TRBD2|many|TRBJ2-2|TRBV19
CASSAGLAGGPGELFF
TGTGCCAGTAGTGCGGGACTAGCGGGAGGCCCCGGGGAGCTGTTTTTT
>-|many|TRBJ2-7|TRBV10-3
CAISERAGRRYEQYF
TGTGCCATCAGTGAGCGTGCAGGTCGTCGGTACGAGCAGTACTTC
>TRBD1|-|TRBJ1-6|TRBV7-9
CASSFGTGDNSPLHF
TGTGCCAGCAGCTTTGGGACAGGGGACAATTCACCCCTCCACTTT
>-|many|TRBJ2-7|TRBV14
CASSQRTYSLGEQYF
TGTGCCAGCAGCCAACGAACGTACTCCCTGGGCGAGCAGTACTTC
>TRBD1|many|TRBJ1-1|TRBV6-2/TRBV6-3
CASTWTGFRMMNTEAFF
TGTGCCAGCACCTGGACAGGCTTCCGGATGATGAACACTGAAGCTTTCTTT
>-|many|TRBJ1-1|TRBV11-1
CASSLRSTGAFF
TGTGCCAGCAGCTTACGGTCCACCGGAGCTTTCTTT
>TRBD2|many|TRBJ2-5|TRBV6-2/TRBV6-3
CASSPGLAAETQYF
TGTGCCAGCAGCCCCGGACTAGCGGCAGAGACCCAGTACTTC
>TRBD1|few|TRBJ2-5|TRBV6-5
CASSYYRGQETQYF
TGTGCCAGCAGTTACTACAGGGGGCAAGAGACCCAGTACTTC
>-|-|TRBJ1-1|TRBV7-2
CASSSITGWTEAFF
TGTGCCAGCAGCTCTATTACGGGGTGGACTGAAGCTTTCTTT
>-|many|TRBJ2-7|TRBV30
CAWSSLSVYEQYF
TGTGCCTGGAGTTCTTTGAGCGTCTACGAGCAGTACTTC
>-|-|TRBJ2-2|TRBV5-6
CASSLDLNTGELFF
TGTGCCAGCAGCTTGGACCTGAACACCGGGGAGCTGTTTTTT
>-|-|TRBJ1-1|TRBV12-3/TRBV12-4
CASSLGPGRLNTEAFF
TGTGCCAGCAGTTTGGGACCGGGACGGCTGAACACTGAAGCTTTCTTT
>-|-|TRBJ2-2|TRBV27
CASSQAGGRGGTGELFF
TGTGCCAGCAGCCAAGCCGGGGGCAGGGGAGGCACCGGGGAGCTGTTTTTT
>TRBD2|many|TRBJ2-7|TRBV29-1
CSVAGGGYEQYF
TGCAGCGTTGCTGGCGGGGGCTACGAGCAGTACTTC
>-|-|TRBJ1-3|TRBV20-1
CSAPGSGNTIYF
TGCAGTGCTCCTGGATCTGGAAACACCATATATTTT
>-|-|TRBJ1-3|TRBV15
CATSTRTGNTIYF
TGTGCCACCAGCACTAGGACGGGAAACACCATATATTTT
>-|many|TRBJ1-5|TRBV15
CATSREGFTSQQPQHF
TGTGCCACCAGCAGAGAAGGGTTTACATCGCAACAGCCCCAGCATTTT